Following are 2 T cell receptor beta chains from one sample sequenced in a study of PD-1 blockade in classical Hodgkin lymphoma. Relapse was seen in all patients after autologous stem cell transplantation, and brentuximab vedotin exposure was variable. Generated by immunoSEQ multiplex PCR, the TCRdb table keeps only in-frame clones and is missing some. The sample carries approximately 150,000 clones, around 84% recorded once. The source material was peripheral blood mononuclear cells (PBMCs), sampled before the second cycle of nivolumab. These receptors all come from a human donor with classical Hodgkin lymphoma.

This clone was recorded a few times. This rearrangement joins TRBV7-2 to TRBJ2-5; TRBD1 aligns across 8 bases. CDR1 and CDR2 (germline): SGHTA, FQGNSA. CDR3 length equals 15 residues. V lost 5 bases, J lost 1 base, and 6 bases stayed unmatched. The CDR3 sequence is CASSPWTGSQETQYF. The CDR3 DNA sequence: TGTGCCAGCAGCCCGTGGACAGGGAGCCAAGAGACCCAGTACTTC. Full variable domain (missing parts from reference TRBV7-2 and TRBJ2-5): GAGVSQSPSNKVTEKGKDVELRCDPISGHTALYWYRQSLGQGLEFLIYFQGNSAPDKSGLPSDRFSAERTGGSVSTLTIQRTQQEDSAVYLCASSPWTGSQETQYFGPGTRLLVL.

The rearrangement joins TRBV19 to TRBJ2-1; 10 bases fit TRBD2. CDR1 is LNHDA and CDR2 is SQIVND in the germline V gene (reference sequence). Unmatched junction bases numbered 7, after V lost 3 bases and J lost 8 bases. This CDR3 is built from 15 residues. The CDR3 DNA reads as TGTGCCAGTAGTATGAAAGCGGGAGGGCCGCATGAGCAGTTCTTC. Translating it yields CASSMKAGGPHEQFF.